This T cell receptor beta chain was retrieved from a study of CD8 T cell repertoires and HIV-1 epitope variants. Repertoires were generated with immunoSEQ multiplex PCR, while TCRdb's copy carries only in-frame clones and drops some. The sample yields about 5,400 clones, roughly 60% seen once. In the case of this clone: What it recognizes is unknown.

V gave up 6 bases and J gave up 6 bases, with 19 bases separating them. The germline gives CDR1 MRHNA, CDR2 SNTAGT. The CDR3 is 15 amino acids. The source material was cultured CD8+ T cells derived from PBMCs. The chain combines TRBV6-4 with TRBJ2-3, with D unresolved. The receptor's source is a male donor with HIV. The chain's CDR3 is CASSLVSGSEDTQYF. The CDR3 DNA sequence: TGTGCCAGCAGCTTGGTTTCTGGTTCCGAGGATACGCAGTATTTT.